The next 25 T cell receptor beta chains were all read from a single sample in a study of metastatic and nonmetastatic thyroid tumors. Via MiXCR, TCRdb re-called the PCR reads. In the table there are a few thousand clones, around a third of which are singletons. Thyroid surgery was preceded by no treatment in any patient. The sample consisted of adjacent normal tissue. Receptors originate from a male donor with papillary thyroid cancer or a benign thyroid nodule (not recorded which). Some clones in this sample may be carry-over from other donors' samples.

The J gene is TRBJ2-7, the V gene TRBV27; 11 bases agree with TRBD1. The V segment lost 5 bases and the J segment 3 bases; nucleotides outside the gene matches: 6. The CDR3 length is 15 residues. Germline assignment: CDR1 MNHEY and CDR2 SMNVEV (reference sequence). CDR3 residues: CASSPRGQGVYEQYF. The DNA of the CDR3 is TGTGCCAGCAGTCCACGGGGACAGGGGGTCTACGAGCAGTACTTC.

This clone has just a few counts. The rearrangement links TRBV6-1 to TRBJ1-1; TRBD1 aligns across 10 bases. The germline V gene has CDR1 MNHNS and CDR2 SASEGT. CDR3 length: 14 residues. After removal of 6 bases from V and 5 bases from J, the junction contained 6 bases not matched to a gene. CDR3 protein: CASSPTGGKTEAFF. The CDR3 DNA sequence: TGTGCCAGCAGCCCGACAGGGGGCAAGACTGAAGCTTTCTTT.

The chain has TRBV5-1 and TRBJ1-2; the D is unclear. The CDR3 covers 14 residues. V shed 4 bases and J shed 8 bases, with 18 bases lying between them. Germline V gives CDR1 SGHRS, CDR2 YFSETQ. Here the CDR3 reads CASSRWVEGGGYTF. CDR3 DNA sequence: TGCGCCAGCAGCAGATGGGTTGAGGGAGGAGGCTACACCTTC.

This clone was seen a few times. The chain couples TRBV6-6 to TRBJ2-2, with 7 bases aligning to TRBD1. This CDR3 spans 16 amino acids. Germline trimming cut 3 bases from V and 1 base from J; bases unmatched to any gene: 5. The germline CDR1 and CDR2 sequences are MNHNY and SVGAGI (reference sequence). The CDR3 DNA reads as TGTGCCAGCAGTTATATTTGGACAGGGAACACCGGGGAGCTGTTTTTT. Residues: CASSYIWTGNTGELFF.

The V gene is TRBV20-1, the J gene TRBJ2-1; 13 positions match TRBD2. Germline CDR1 DFQATT, CDR2 SNEGSKA (reference sequence). V lost 4 bases, J lost 8 bases, and 17 bases stayed unmatched. This CDR3 comprises 18 residues. The CDR3 DNA reads TGCAGTGCTACCGGGGGAATGACTAGCGGGAGGAGTACGGATGAGCAGTTCTTC. Its translation: CSATGGMTSGRSTDEQFF.

This clone was seen a few times. The genes are TRBV6-5 and TRBJ2-1; a possible D gene is TRBD2 (6 bases). Looked up from germline, CDR1 is MNHEY and CDR2 is SVGAGI. V lost 4 bases and J 3 bases, leaving 10 bases between the germline ends. The CDR3 totals 14 residues. CDR3 sequence: CASSSGVIYNEQFF. The CDR3 coding sequence is TGTGCCAGCAGTTCGGGAGTGATCTACAATGAGCAGTTCTTC.

The genes are TRBV6-5 and TRBJ1-4; a weak D match, TRBD1 (6 bases). This CDR3 is built from 19 residues. Trimming cost V 0 bases and J 8 bases, with 25 bases left between them. CDR1 is MNHEY and CDR2 is SVGAGI in the germline V gene. CDR3 DNA: TGTGCCAGCAGTTACTCGATCGGTTCGGTGAGCAGGGGCGACGAAAAACTGTTTTTT. Translation gives CASSYSIGSVSRGDEKLFF.

This clone is termed medium-sized (0.01 to 0.1%). The chain recombines TRBV3-1 with TRBJ2-2; the D is unclear. Germline lookup yields CDR1 LGHDT and CDR2 YNNKEL (reference sequence). This CDR3 contains 13 residues. V shed 1 base and J shed 5 bases, with 5 bases lying between them. The CDR3 here is CASSQGGTGELFF. The DNA for the CDR3 is TGTGCCAGCAGCCAAGGCGGAACCGGGGAGCTGTTTTTT.

This clone was seen a handful of times. The gene calls are TRBV28 and TRBJ1-1; 7 nucleotides align to TRBD1. Germline V gives CDR1 MDHEN, CDR2 SYDVKM. The CDR3 is 18 amino acids. V lost 2 bases, J lost 3 bases, and 15 bases stayed unmatched. The DNA of the CDR3 is TGTGCCAGCAGTTTAGAGGGCAGGGGGTATTTGGGGTACACTGAAGCTTTCTTT. This gives the protein CASSLEGRGYLGYTEAFF.

The chain joins TRBV27 to TRBJ1-4; the D is unclear. CDR3 length equals 14 residues. V shed 4 bases and J shed 6 bases, with 12 bases lying between them. Germline loops: CDR1 MNHEY, CDR2 SMNVEV (reference sequence). The CDR3 region is CASSSGLGDEKLFF. The CDR3 coding sequence is TGTGCCAGCAGTTCAGGCCTGGGCGATGAAAAACTGTTTTTT.

In its sample, this clone was seen a few times. This chain links TRBV30 with TRBJ2-7; a possible D gene is TRBD1 (5 bases). The CDR3 length is 13 residues. The germline gives CDR1 GTSNPN, CDR2 SVGIG (reference sequence). V dropped 6 bases and J dropped 3 bases, with 15 bases sitting between them. CDR3 amino acids: CACKGFRSYEQYF. In DNA form, the CDR3 reads TGTGCCTGTAAGGGGTTCAGGAGCTACGAGCAGTACTTC.

In this sample, this clone turned up a few times. The chain is built from TRBV12-3 or TRBV12-4 and TRBJ2-1; 10 positions match TRBD1. There are 16 residues in the CDR3. The V segment lost 4 bases and the J segment 6 bases; nucleotides outside the gene matches: 9. CDR3 residues: CASSSRDRGSINEQFF. The CDR3 region has the DNA TGTGCCAGCAGTTCCAGGGACAGGGGATCTATCAATGAGCAGTTCTTC.

The CDR3 loop reads CSARITWSTGQYF. The CDR3 nucleotides are TGCAGTGCTAGGATCACATGGAGTACGGGTCAGTACTTC. The V call is TRBV20-1, the J call TRBJ2-7; D unresolved. Trimming stripped 3 bases from V and 10 bases from J, with 19 bases between. Germline lookup yields CDR1 DFQATT and CDR2 SNEGSKA (reference sequence). The CDR3 length is 13 residues.

The rearrangement joins TRBV20-1 to TRBJ2-7; TRBD2 aligns across 10 bases. V lost 4 bases to trimming and J lost 2 bases; unmatched junction nucleotides: 8. CDR3 length equals 15 residues. CDR1 is DFQATT, CDR2 SNEGSKA, per germline (reference sequence). The CDR3: CSAKGSSGRTYEQYF. CDR3 nucleotides: TGCAGTGCTAAGGGTTCTAGCGGGAGAACCTACGAGCAGTACTTC.

This clone was observed a few times. The chain carries TRBV27 and TRBJ1-6; the D is unclear. Germline V gene data show CDR1 as MNHEY and CDR2 as SMNVEV (reference sequence). The V gene lost 2 bases and the J gene lost 6 bases, with 11 bases spanning the gap. The CDR3 is 15 residues long. CDR3 region: CASSLEAAFNSPLHF. The CDR3 DNA reads as TGTGCCAGCAGTTTAGAGGCAGCTTTTAATTCACCCCTCCACTTT.

This clone turned up a few times. This chain uses TRBV6-1 with TRBJ1-2; D uncertain. The CDR3 has 15 amino acids. Germline CDR1 and CDR2: MNHNS and SASEGT. Deletions cut 4 bases from V and 0 bases from J, with 12 bases between. The DNA of the CDR3 is TGTGCCAGCAGTGGCCAGTCGGGAGCTAACTATGGCTACACCTTC. Translating it yields CASSGQSGANYGYTF.

The rearrangement joins TRBV5-1 to TRBJ2-7; D may be TRBD2 (5 bases). The CDR3 loop spans 15 amino acids. Germline CDR1 SGHRS, CDR2 YFSETQ. Trimming removed 4 bases at V and 6 bases at J, with 20 bases between. CDR3 nucleotide sequence: TGCGCCAGCAGCCTGCCTCGTGGGCCGGAGGCCGAGCAGTACTTC. Translated, it gives CASSLPRGPEAEQYF.

The genes are TRBV7-9 and TRBJ2-7; 14 bases fit TRBD2. CDR1 is SEHNR and CDR2 is FQNEAQ in the germline V gene (reference sequence). V trimming: 3 bases; J trimming: 6 bases; junction bases outside the gene matches: 1. The CDR3 extends over 14 amino acids. CDR3 region: CASSLTSGRAEQYF. The CDR3, as DNA: TGTGCCAGCAGCTTGACTAGCGGGAGGGCCGAGCAGTACTTC. The full variable domain, in which reference TRBV7-9 and TRBJ2-7 provide the parts outside the CDR3, is DTGVSQNPRHKITKRGQNVTFRCDPISEHNRLYWYRQTLGQGPEFLTYFQNEAQLEKSRLLSDRFSAERPKGSFSTLEIQRTEQGDSAMYLCASSLTSGRAEQYFGPGTRLTVT.

This clone ranks as large. This rearrangement joins TRBV7-2 to TRBJ2-1; unclear D gene. V lost 1 base and J 0 bases, leaving 10 bases between the germline ends. This CDR3 is built from 16 residues. The V gene's germline CDR1 is SGHTA and CDR2 FQGNSA. CDR3 sequence (DNA): TGTGCCAGCAGCTTAGAGGCAAGCCTCTCCTACAATGAGCAGTTCTTC. Protein product: CASSLEASLSYNEQFF.

V is TRBV12-3 or TRBV12-4 and J is TRBJ2-7; D remains unclear. This CDR3 is 13 amino acids long. The V and J ends lost 4 bases and 5 bases respectively, with 12 bases between them. Here the CDR3 reads CASSWNRVDEQYF. DNA for the CDR3: TGTGCCAGCAGTTGGAATAGGGTGGACGAGCAGTACTTC.

The chain links TRBV6-1 to TRBJ1-2; 8 bases agree with TRBD1. With V trimmed by 3 bases and J by 5 bases, 23 bases remained unmatched. CDR3 length: 20 residues. The germline V gene has CDR1 MNHNS and CDR2 SASEGT. CDR3 nucleotides: TGTGCCAGCAGTGACCTACCCAACCGGGACAGGTTCTCCGGGTCATATGGCTACACCTTC. Amino acids: CASSDLPNRDRFSGSYGYTF.

V gene TRBV30 combines with J gene TRBJ1-1; D is unresolved. The V gene's germline CDR1 is GTSNPN and CDR2 SVGIG (reference sequence). The CDR3 contains 14 residues. V was pared by 0 bases and J by 13 bases, with 21 bases between. The CDR3 DNA follows: TGTGCCTGGAGTGTAGCCCTAGGTGGCGATAATGATTTCTTT. Its translation: CAWSVALGGDNDFF.

The gene calls are TRBV2 and TRBJ2-3, with 8 bases that match TRBD2. The V and J ends lost 8 bases and 5 bases, in that order; junction bases with no gene match: 12. The CDR3 contains 15 residues. Per the germline V gene, CDR1 is SNHLY and CDR2 is FYNNEI. DNA of the CDR3: TGTGCCAGCGCTACGGGGGGGCCTGATAGAGATACGCAGTATTTT. Its translation: CASATGGPDRDTQYF.

The chain joins TRBV6-2 or TRBV6-3 to TRBJ1-1; D is unclear. V shed 3 bases and J shed 5 bases, with 7 bases lying between them. Looked up from germline, CDR1 is MNHEY and CDR2 is SVGEGT. CDR3 length equals 12 residues. Here the CDR3 reads CASSYGRTEAFF. CDR3 DNA: TGTGCCAGCAGTTATGGTCGGACTGAAGCTTTCTTT.

The chain employs TRBV20-1 and TRBJ2-1; TRBD2 might be the D (6 bases). Germline CDR1 DFQATT, CDR2 SNEGSKA (reference sequence). The CDR3 covers 15 residues. V dropped 6 bases and J dropped 8 bases, with 23 bases sitting between them. CDR3 sequence: CSAPRWGGPYDEQFF. In nucleotides, the CDR3 is TGCAGTGCCCCTAGGTGGGGAGGACCGTACGATGAGCAGTTCTTC.